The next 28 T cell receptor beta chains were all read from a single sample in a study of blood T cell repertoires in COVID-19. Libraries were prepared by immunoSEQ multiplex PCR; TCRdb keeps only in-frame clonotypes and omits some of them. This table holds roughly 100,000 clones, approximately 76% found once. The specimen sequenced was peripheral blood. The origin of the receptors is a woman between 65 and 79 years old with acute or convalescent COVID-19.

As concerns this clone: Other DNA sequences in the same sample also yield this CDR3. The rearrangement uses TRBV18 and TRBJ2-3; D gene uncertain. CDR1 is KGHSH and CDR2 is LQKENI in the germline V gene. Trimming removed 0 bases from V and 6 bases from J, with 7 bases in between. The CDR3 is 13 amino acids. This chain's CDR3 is CASSPPSSDTQYF. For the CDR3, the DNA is TGTGCCAGCTCACCACCGAGTTCCGATACGCAGTATTTT. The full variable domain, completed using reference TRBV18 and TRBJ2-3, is NAGVMQNPRHLVRRRGQEARLRCSPMKGHSHVYWYRQLPEEGLKFMVYLQKENIIDESGMPKERFSAEFPKEGPSILRIQQVVRGDSAAYFCASSPPSSDTQYFGPGTRLTVL.

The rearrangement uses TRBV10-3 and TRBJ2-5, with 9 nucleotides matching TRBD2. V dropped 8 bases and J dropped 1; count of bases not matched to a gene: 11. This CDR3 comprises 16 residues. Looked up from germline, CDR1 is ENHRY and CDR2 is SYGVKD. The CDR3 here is CAIASPGRGGQETQYF. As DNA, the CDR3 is TGTGCCATCGCTTCCCCCGGGCGGGGGGGCCAAGAGACCCAGTACTTC.

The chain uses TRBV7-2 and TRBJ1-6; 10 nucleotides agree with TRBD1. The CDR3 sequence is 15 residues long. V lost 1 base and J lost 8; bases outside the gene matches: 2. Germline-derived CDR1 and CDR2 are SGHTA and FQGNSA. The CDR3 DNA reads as TGTGCCAGCAGCTTAGAAGGGACAGGGGATTCACCCCTCCACTTT. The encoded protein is CASSLEGTGDSPLHF.

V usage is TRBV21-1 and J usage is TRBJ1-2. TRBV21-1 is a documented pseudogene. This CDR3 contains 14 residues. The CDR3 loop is CASGRAAFNYGYTF. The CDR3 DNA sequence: TGTGCCAGTGGGAGGGCCGCATTTAACTATGGCTACACCTTC.

This chain's CDR3 is CASSLDLANEQFF. The CDR3 DNA sequence: TGTGCCAGCAGCTTAGATTTAGCGAATGAGCAGTTCTTC. The chain couples TRBV11-2 to TRBJ2-1; D is perhaps TRBD2 (5 bases). CDR3 length: 13 amino acids. Trimming shortened V by 0 bases and J by 7 bases, and 7 bases separated the two germline ends. The germline V gene has CDR1 SGHAT and CDR2 FQNNGV.

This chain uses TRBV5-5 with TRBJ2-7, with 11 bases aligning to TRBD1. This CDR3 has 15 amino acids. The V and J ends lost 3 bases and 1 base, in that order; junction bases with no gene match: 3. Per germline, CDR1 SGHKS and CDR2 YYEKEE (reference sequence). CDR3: CASSWGQGGSYEQYF. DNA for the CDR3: TGTGCCAGCAGCTGGGGACAGGGGGGATCCTACGAGCAGTACTTC.

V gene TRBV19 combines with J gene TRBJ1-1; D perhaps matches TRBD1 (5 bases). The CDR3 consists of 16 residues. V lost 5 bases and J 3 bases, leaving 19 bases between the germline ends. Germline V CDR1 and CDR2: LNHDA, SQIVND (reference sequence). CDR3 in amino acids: CASSHGLYGDYTEAFF. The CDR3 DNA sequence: TGTGCCAGTAGTCATGGTCTGTATGGGGACTACACTGAAGCTTTCTTT.

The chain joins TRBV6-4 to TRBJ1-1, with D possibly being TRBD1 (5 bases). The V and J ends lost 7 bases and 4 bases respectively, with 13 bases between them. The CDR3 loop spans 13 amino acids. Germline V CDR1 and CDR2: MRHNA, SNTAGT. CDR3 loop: CASKGAGGTEAFF. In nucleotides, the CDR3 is TGTGCCAGCAAAGGGGCGGGGGGCACTGAAGCTTTCTTT.

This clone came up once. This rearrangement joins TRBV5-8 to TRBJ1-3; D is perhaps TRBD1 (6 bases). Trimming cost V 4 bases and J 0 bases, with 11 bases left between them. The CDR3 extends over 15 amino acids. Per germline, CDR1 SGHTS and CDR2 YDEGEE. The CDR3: CASSPGQNSGNTIYF. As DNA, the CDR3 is TGTGCCAGCAGCCCCGGACAGAACTCTGGAAACACCATATATTTT. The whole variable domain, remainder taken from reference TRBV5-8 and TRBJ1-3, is EAGVTQSPTHLIKTRGQQATLRCSPISGHTSVYWYQQALGLGLQFLLWYDEGEERNRGNFPPRFSGRQFPNYSSELNVNALELEDSALYLCASSPGQNSGNTIYFGEGSWLTVV.

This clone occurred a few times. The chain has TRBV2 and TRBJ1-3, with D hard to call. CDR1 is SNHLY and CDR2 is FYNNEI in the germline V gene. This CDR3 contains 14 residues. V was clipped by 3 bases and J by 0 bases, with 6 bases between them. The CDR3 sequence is CASSDGGSGNTIYF. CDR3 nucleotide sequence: TGTGCCAGCAGTGACGGAGGCTCTGGAAACACCATATATTTT.

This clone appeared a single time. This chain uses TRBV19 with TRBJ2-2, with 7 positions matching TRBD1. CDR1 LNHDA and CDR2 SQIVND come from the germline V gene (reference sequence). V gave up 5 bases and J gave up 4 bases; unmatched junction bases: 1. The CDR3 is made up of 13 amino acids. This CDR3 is CASSRQGTGELFF. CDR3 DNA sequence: TGTGCCAGTAGTCGACAGGGCACCGGGGAGCTGTTTTTT.

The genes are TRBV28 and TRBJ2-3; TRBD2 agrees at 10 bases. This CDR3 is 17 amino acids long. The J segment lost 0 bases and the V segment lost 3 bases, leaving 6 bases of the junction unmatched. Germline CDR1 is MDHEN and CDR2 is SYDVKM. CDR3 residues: CASSLTLAGASTDTQYF. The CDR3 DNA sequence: TGTGCCAGCAGTTTGACCCTAGCGGGGGCTAGCACAGATACGCAGTATTTT.

The CDR3 region is CASSTRQGFGELFF. CDR3 sequence (DNA): TGTGCCAGTAGTACTCGACAGGGGTTCGGGGAGCTGTTTTTT. The chain couples TRBV19 to TRBJ2-2, with 8 nucleotides matching TRBD1. The CDR3 contains 14 residues. V was clipped by 4 bases and J by 7 bases; unmatched bases: 5. The germline gives CDR1 LNHDA, CDR2 SQIVND (reference sequence).

The CDR3 DNA reads as TGTGCCAGCAGCCCCCAGGGGGTCGGGGAGCTGTTTTTT. This codes for CASSPQGVGELFF. V is TRBV9 and J is TRBJ2-2, with 7 bases fitting TRBD1. The CDR3 runs 13 residues. V lost 4 bases to trimming and J lost 7 bases; unmatched junction nucleotides: 4. The V gene's germline CDR1 is SGDLS and CDR2 YYNGEE. The full variable domain, with the rest looked up from reference TRBV9 and TRBJ2-2, is DSGVTQTPKHLITATGQRVTLRCSPRSGDLSVYWYQQSLDQGLQFLIQYYNGEERAKGNILERFSAQQFPDLHSELNLSSLELGDSALYFCASSPQGVGELFFGEGSRLTVL.

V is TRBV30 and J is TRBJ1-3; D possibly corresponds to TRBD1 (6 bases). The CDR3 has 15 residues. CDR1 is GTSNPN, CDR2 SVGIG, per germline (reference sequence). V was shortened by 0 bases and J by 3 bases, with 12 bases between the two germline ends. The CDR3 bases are TGTGCCTGGAGTGTAGCAGGGGCACATGGAAACACCATATATTTT. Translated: CAWSVAGAHGNTIYF.

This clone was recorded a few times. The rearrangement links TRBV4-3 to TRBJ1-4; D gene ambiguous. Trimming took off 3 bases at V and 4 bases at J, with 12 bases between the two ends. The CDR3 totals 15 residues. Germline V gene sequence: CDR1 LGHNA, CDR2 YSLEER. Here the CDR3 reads CASSHDAGGNEKLFF. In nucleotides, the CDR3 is TGCGCCAGCAGCCATGATGCAGGTGGTAATGAAAAACTGTTTTTT.

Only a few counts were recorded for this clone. Written as DNA, the CDR3 is TGTGCCAGCAGCTACCCAGACAGGGACGGCTATGGCTACACCTTC. This codes for CASSYPDRDGYGYTF. This chain connects TRBV13 to TRBJ1-2, with 7 bases identical to TRBD1. Trimming removed 4 bases from V and 4 bases from J; junction bases left unmatched: 9. Germline values: CDR1 PRHDT, CDR2 FYEKMQ (reference sequence). The length of the CDR3 is 15 residues.

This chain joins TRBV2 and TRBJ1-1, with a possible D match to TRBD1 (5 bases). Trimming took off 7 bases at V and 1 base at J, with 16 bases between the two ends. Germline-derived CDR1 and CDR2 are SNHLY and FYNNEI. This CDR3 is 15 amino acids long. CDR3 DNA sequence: TGTGCCAGCATGGTAGACAGAAGAAGGAACACTGAAGCTTTCTTT. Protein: CASMVDRRRNTEAFF.

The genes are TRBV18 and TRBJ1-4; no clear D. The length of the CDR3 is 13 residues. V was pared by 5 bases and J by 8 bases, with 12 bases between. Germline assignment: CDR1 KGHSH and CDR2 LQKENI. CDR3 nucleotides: TGTGCCAGCTCATTAACTCTGGAGGAAAAACTGTTTTTT. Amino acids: CASSLTLEEKLFF.

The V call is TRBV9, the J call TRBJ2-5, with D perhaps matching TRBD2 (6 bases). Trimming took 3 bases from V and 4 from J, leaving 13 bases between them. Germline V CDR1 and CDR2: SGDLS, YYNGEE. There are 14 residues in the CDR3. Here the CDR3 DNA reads TGTGCCAGCAGCGGGGGACTGGGGGGAGAGACCCAGTACTTC. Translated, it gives CASSGGLGGETQYF. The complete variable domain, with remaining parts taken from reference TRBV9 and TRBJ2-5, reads DSGVTQTPKHLITATGQRVTLRCSPRSGDLSVYWYQQSLDQGLQFLIQYYNGEERAKGNILERFSAQQFPDLHSELNLSSLELGDSALYFCASSGGLGGETQYFGPGTRLLVL.

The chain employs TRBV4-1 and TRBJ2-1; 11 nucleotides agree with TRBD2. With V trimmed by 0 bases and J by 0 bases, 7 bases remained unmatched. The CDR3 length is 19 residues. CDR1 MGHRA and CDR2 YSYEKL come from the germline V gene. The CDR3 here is CASSQETSGGQSSYNEQFF. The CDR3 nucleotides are TGCGCCAGCAGCCAAGAAACTAGCGGGGGTCAGAGCTCCTACAATGAGCAGTTCTTC.

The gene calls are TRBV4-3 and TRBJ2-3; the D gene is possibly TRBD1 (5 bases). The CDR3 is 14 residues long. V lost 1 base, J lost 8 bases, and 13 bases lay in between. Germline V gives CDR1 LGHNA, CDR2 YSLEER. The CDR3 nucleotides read TGCGCCAGCAGCCAAGCCTTGCAGGGCGGTACGCAGTATTTT. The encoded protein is CASSQALQGGTQYF.

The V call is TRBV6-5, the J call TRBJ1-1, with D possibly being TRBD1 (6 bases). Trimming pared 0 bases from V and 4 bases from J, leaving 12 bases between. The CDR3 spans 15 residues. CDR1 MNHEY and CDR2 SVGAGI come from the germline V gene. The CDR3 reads CASSYSERGGTEAFF. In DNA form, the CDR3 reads TGTGCCAGCAGTTACTCGGAAAGGGGGGGCACTGAAGCTTTCTTT.

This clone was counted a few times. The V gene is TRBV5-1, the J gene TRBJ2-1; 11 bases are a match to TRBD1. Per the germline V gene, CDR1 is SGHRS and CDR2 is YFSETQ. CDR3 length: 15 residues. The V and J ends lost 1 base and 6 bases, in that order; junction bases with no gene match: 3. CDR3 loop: CASSLLGQGANEQFF. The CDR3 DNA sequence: TGCGCCAGCAGCTTGCTTGGACAGGGGGCCAATGAGCAGTTCTTC.

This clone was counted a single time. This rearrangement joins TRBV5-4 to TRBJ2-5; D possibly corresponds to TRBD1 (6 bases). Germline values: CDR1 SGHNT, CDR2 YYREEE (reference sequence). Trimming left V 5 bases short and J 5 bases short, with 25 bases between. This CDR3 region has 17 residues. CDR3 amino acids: CASSPPGRGASHETQYF. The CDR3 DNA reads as TGTGCCAGCAGTCCTCCCGGCAGGGGCGCCTCCCACGAGACCCAGTACTTC.

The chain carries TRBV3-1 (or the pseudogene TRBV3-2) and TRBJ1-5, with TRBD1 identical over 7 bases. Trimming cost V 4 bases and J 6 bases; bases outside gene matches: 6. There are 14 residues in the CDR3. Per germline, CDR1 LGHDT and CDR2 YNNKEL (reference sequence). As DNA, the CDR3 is TGTGCCAGCAGCCTTAGGGGGCGCGGTCAGCCCCAGCATTTT. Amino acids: CASSLRGRGQPQHF.

The CDR3 protein is CASSLARSLTTDTQYF. The CDR3 DNA is TGTGCCAGCAGCTTAGCGCGCTCACTTACCACAGATACGCAGTATTTT. J is TRBJ2-3 and V is TRBV7-9; no clear D. Germline loops: CDR1 SEHNR, CDR2 FQNEAQ (reference sequence). Trimming took off 0 bases at V and 2 bases at J, with 12 bases between the two ends. The CDR3 runs to 16 residues. Based on the CDR3 plus reference TRBV7-9 and TRBJ2-3, the full variable domain is DTGVSQNPRHKITKRGQNVTFRCDPISEHNRLYWYRQTLGQGPEFLTYFQNEAQLEKSRLLSDRFSAERPKGSFSTLEIQRTEQGDSAMYLCASSLARSLTTDTQYFGPGTRLTVL.

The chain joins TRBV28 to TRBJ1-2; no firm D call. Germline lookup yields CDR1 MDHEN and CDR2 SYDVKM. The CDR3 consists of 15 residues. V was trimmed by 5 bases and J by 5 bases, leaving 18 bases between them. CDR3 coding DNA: TGTGCCAGCAGTGGCGGCACGACTTACGGGTATGGCTACACCTTC. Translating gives CASSGGTTYGYGYTF.